This TCR beta chain was identified during a study of a mutant IDH1 vaccine in newly diagnosed glioma. Study-wide context: Radiotherapy, temozolomide, or both had been given previously, and both were given to most. Held at week 35, visit V12 was the safety follow-up, and visit V13 followed at week 47.

Time point meaning: week 35, safety follow-up. In the vaccine, a single dose held 300 ug of the mutant IDH1 20-mer peptide, along with topical imiquimod. To note about this clone: The antigen remains undetermined.

Assay used: immunoSEQ multiplex PCR; TCRdb lists only in-frame clones, some missing. The sample holds roughly 64,000 clones, 65% to 75% seen once. This sequence was found in a man between 45 and 60 years old with glioma. Here the sequenced sample was PBMCs, taken from a glioma patient whose treatment included an IDH1 peptide vaccine.

CDR3 in amino acids: CASSANGGFTEAFF. As DNA, the CDR3 is TGTGCCAGCAGCGCCAACGGGGGGTTCACTGAAGCTTTCTTT. The V call is TRBV6-6, the J call TRBJ1-1; tentatively, D is TRBD1 (5 bases). CDR1 and CDR2 from the germline V gene are MNHNY and SVGAGI (reference sequence). V was trimmed by 6 bases and J by 4 bases, leaving 15 bases between them. This CDR3 comprises 14 residues.